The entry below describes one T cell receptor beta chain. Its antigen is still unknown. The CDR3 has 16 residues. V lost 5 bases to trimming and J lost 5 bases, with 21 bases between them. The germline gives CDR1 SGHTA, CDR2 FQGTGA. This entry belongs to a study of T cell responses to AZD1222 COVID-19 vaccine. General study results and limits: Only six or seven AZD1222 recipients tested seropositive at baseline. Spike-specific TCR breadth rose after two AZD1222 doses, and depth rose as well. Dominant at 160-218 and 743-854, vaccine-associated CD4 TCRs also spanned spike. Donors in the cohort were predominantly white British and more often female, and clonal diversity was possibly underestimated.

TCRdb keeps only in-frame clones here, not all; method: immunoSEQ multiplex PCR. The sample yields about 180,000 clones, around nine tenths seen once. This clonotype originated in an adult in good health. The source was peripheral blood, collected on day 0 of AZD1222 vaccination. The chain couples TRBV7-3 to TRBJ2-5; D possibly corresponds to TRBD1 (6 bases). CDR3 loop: CASSRGFGGAGETQYF. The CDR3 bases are TGTGCCAGCAGCCGTGGGTTTGGGGGCGCAGGGGAGACCCAGTACTTC.